The next 14 T cell receptor beta chains were all read from a single sample in a study of breast tumors, draining lymph nodes, adjacent tissues. The lymph nodes were axillary draining lymph nodes from breast cancer patients. In TCRdb, the multiplex PCR reads were re-called with MiXCR into one record per CDR3 protein. The sample lists approximately 300,000 distinct CDR3 sequences, around 30% seen once, with 0.85% to 1.2% in the top ten. The sample taken for sequencing was axillary lymph node tissue. These receptors were obtained from a female donor with breast cancer. Some clones in this sample may be carry-over from other donors' samples.

The chain uses TRBV15 and TRBJ2-7; 8 bases are a match to TRBD1. The junction had 10 bases not matched to a gene; V was cut back by 11 bases and J by 7 bases. The V gene's germline CDR1 is LNHNV and CDR2 YYDKDF (reference sequence). This CDR3 has 12 residues. CDR3 bases: TGTGCCGTTAGGGACAGGTTATGGGAGCAGTACTTC. It encodes CAVRDRLWEQYF.

Of note for this clonotype: A junction end diverges from the germline sequence, so it may reflect a read error. The gene calls are TRBV15 and TRBJ1-5; TRBD1 aligns across 8 bases. Germline CDR1 reads LNHNV; CDR2 reads YYDKDF (reference sequence). The CDR3 loop spans 14 amino acids. DNA for the CDR3: TGTGCCAGCCGCAGGGGGCCCCGGGATCAGCCCCATCATTTT. This translates into CASRRGPRDQPHHF.

This clonotype has ten or more counts. No conserved phenylalanine or tryptophan is present at the end of the CDR3, so a read error is the likely explanation. The limits of the CDR3 on the DNA are not certain, so only TCRdb's listed CDR3 is given. This rearrangement joins TRBV7-2 to TRBJ2-5; the table's D gene call, TRBD2, was not cross checked with the DNA. CDR1 is SGHTA, CDR2 FQGNSA, per germline. Both ends counted, the CDR3 spans 14 residues. CDR3 amino acids: CASSLRSSGPPLFI.

Many counts were recorded for this clonotype. This chain connects TRBV7-9 to TRBJ2-1; a possible D gene is TRBD1 (6 bases). The germline CDR1 and CDR2 sequences are SEHNR and FQNEAQ (reference sequence). V was cut by 5 bases and J by 4 bases, with 18 bases left in between. The CDR3 contains 16 residues. CDR3 loop: CASSPSPFQGYNEQFF. In DNA form, the CDR3 reads TGTGCCAGCAGCCCTTCGCCCTTCCAGGGGTACAATGAGCAGTTCTTC.

The table lists this clonotype with many counts. The chain links TRBV4-1 to TRBJ2-1, with 10 bases that match TRBD2. Germline trimming cut 0 bases from V and 7 bases from J; bases unmatched to any gene: 6. Germline CDR1 MGHRA, CDR2 YSYEKL. The CDR3 runs 16 residues. In nucleotides, the CDR3 is TGCGCCAGCAGCCAAGAATGGCTAGCGGGAGTAAATGAGCAGTTCTTC. This sequence encodes CASSQEWLAGVNEQFF.

This clonotype was picked up a small number of times. The gene calls are TRBV3-1 and TRBJ1-3; weak D call: TRBD1 (5 bases). V dropped 4 bases and J dropped 0 bases, with 16 bases sitting between them. The CDR3 covers 17 residues. CDR1 is LGHDT and CDR2 is YNNKEL in the germline V gene (reference sequence). CDR3 nucleotides: TGTGCCAGCAGCCGAGCACCGGGGCAAAACTCTGGAAACACCATATATTTT. Translation: CASSRAPGQNSGNTIYF.

As regards this clonotype: A read error may be the cause here, since a much bigger clone is one base away. The conserved phenylalanine or tryptophan is not found at the CDR3 terminus, so this likely reflects a read error. The CDR3 DNA follows: TGTGCCAGCAGGAGCTCCTACGAGCAGTACCTC. Protein product: CASRSSYEQYL. This rearrangement joins TRBV6-5 to TRBJ2-7; D not resolved. V shed 6 bases and J shed 0 bases, with 3 bases lying between them. In germline, CDR1 is MNHEY, CDR2 SVGAGI. This CDR3 is built from 11 residues.

This chain connects TRBV3-1 to TRBJ2-6; D possibly corresponds to TRBD1 (6 bases). The CDR3 covers 18 residues. Deletions cut 8 bases from V and 2 bases from J, with 22 bases between. CDR1 and CDR2 from the germline V gene are LGHDT and YNNKEL (reference sequence). Here the CDR3 reads CASSPRVTGTTGANVLTF. DNA of the CDR3: TGTGCCAGCTCACCACGCGTAACAGGGACCACTGGGGCCAACGTCCTGACTTTC. Filled out from reference TRBV3-1 and TRBJ2-6, the complete variable domain reads DTAVSQTPKYLVTQMGNDKSIKCEQNLGHDTMYWYKQDSKKFLKIMFSYNNKELIINETVPNRFSPKSPDKAHLNLHINSLELGDSAVYFCASSPRVTGTTGANVLTFGAGSRLTVL.

This chain links TRBV14 with TRBJ2-7; possibly TRBD1 or TRBD2 for D (5 bases each). Trimming removed 6 bases at V and 2 bases at J, with 20 bases between. Germline lookup yields CDR1 SGHDN and CDR2 FVKESK. This CDR3 is built from 16 residues. The CDR3 sequence: CASRLYRRAVPYEQYF. The CDR3 DNA sequence: TGTGCCAGCAGGCTATACAGGAGAGCGGTCCCCTACGAGCAGTACTTC.

This clonotype was observed many times. Here the CDR3 reads CASRPRSLASYGYTF. The CDR3 coding sequence is TGTGCCAGCAGGCCACGATCCCTTGCTAGCTATGGCTACACCTTC. V usage is TRBV7-2 and J usage is TRBJ1-2, with D unresolved. CDR1 SGHTA and CDR2 FQGNSA come from the germline V gene. The CDR3 is made up of 15 amino acids. Trimming took off 6 bases at V and 4 bases at J, with 18 bases between the two ends.

Many counts were recorded for this clonotype. The rearrangement links TRBV10-3 to TRBJ2-7; TRBD1 matches at 9 bases. This CDR3 contains 14 residues. J was trimmed by 1 base and V by 5 bases; bases with no gene match: 3. Looked up from germline, CDR1 is ENHRY and CDR2 is SYGVKD. CDR3 coding DNA: TGTGCCATCAGTCCCGGGACAGGGTCCTACGAGCAGTACTTC. Its protein is CAISPGTGSYEQYF.

This clonotype came up many times. The chain couples TRBV2 to TRBJ2-4; D is unclear. This CDR3 region has 14 residues. The germline V gene has CDR1 SNHLY and CDR2 FYNNEI. Between the trimmed V and J ends, which lost 3 bases and 3 bases, there was a span of 9 bases. The CDR3 sequence is CASSEGLGKNIQYF. In DNA form, the CDR3 reads TGTGCCAGCAGTGAGGGATTGGGCAAAAACATTCAGTACTTC. The entire variable domain, with the rest obtained from reference TRBV2 and TRBJ2-4, is as follows: EPEVTQTPSHQVTQMGQEVILRCVPISNHLYFYWYRQILGQKVEFLVSFYNNEISEKSEIFDDQFSVERPDGSNFTLKIRSTKLEDSAMYFCASSEGLGKNIQYFGAGTRLSVL.

The chain uses TRBV28 and TRBJ2-7; D unclear. The CDR3 has 12 amino acids. Germline V gene lookup returns CDR1 MDHEN and CDR2 SYDVKM. V gave up 5 bases and J gave up 7 bases, with 12 bases separating them. CDR3 DNA: TGTGCCAGCAGTCTCCGATCTCGGGAGCAGTACTTC. Translating it yields CASSLRSREQYF.

This clonotype was seen many times. The V call is TRBV20-1, the J call TRBJ2-7; D might be TRBD1 (6 bases). Between the trimmed V and J ends, which lost 1 base and 2 bases, there was a span of 12 bases. The CDR3 sequence is 14 residues long. Germline CDR1 and CDR2: DFQATT and SNEGSKA (reference sequence). The CDR3 sequence: CSARGAGVAYEQYF. Here the CDR3 DNA reads TGCAGTGCTAGAGGAGCAGGGGTGGCCTACGAGCAGTACTTC.